One sample yielded the 2 T cell receptor beta chains listed below, sequenced in a study of response to subunit inactivated influenza vaccine. Using its own MiXCR run on the RT-PCR reads, TCRdb lists one record per CDR3 protein. In the table there are 300,000 to 350,000 distinct CDR3 sequences, around a fifth of which are singletons. Source: PBMCs from blood, taken around 22 months after vaccination. The receptors here all came from a man aged 45 to 70 who received an inactivated influenza vaccine.

CDR3 in amino acids: CASSPAGTNQETQYF. As DNA, the CDR3 is TGTGCCAGCAGCCCAGCCGGGACCAACCAAGAGACCCAGTACTTC. The chain joins TRBV4-2 to TRBJ2-5, with D perhaps given as TRBD1 or TRBD2 (5 bases each). Between the trimmed V and J ends, which lost 4 bases and 0 bases, there was a span of 12 bases. Germline V CDR1 and CDR2: LGHNA, YNFKEQ. This CDR3 has 15 residues.

In nucleotides, the CDR3 is TGTGCCAGCACCCTTTCGCCGGGCCAGGACGAGCAGTACTTC. It yields the protein CASTLSPGQDEQYF. V usage is TRBV28 and J usage is TRBJ2-7; D gene ambiguous. The V gene's germline CDR1 is MDHEN and CDR2 SYDVKM. The CDR3 consists of 14 residues. V dropped 7 bases and J dropped 5 bases, with 18 bases sitting between them.